These 5 T cell receptor beta chains came from one sample sequenced in a study of vaccination effects on CD4 cells after COVID-19. With the ViraFEST assay, the study expanded antigen-specific CD4+ T cells using viral peptide pools, then sequenced them. Scientists isolated CD4+ T cells after an approximately 10-day culture period ended. Every participant took two doses of the BNT162b2 or mRNA-1273 vaccine. These receptors' targets are unknown. Libraries were prepared by immunoSEQ multiplex PCR; TCRdb keeps only in-frame clonotypes and omits some of them. The profile shows roughly 70,000 clones, about 80% of them singletons. Sequencing used CD4+ T cells from PBMCs cultured with HCoV-OC43 spike peptides, obtained after COVID-19 vaccination. Subset indicated: HCoV-OC43 spike overlapping peptide pool stimulation. The receptors derive from a human donor who received a COVID-19 vaccine.

The CDR3 spells CATSDPGRDTGELFF. DNA of the CDR3: TGTGCCACCAGTGACCCGGGACGGGACACCGGGGAGCTGTTTTTT. The chain joins TRBV24-1 to TRBJ2-2; tentatively, D is TRBD1 or TRBD2 (5 bases each). Germline assignment: CDR1 KGHDR and CDR2 SFDVKD. The CDR3 length is 15 residues. V dropped 4 bases and J dropped 3 bases, with 11 bases sitting between them.

The rearrangement uses TRBV7-8 and TRBJ2-5; 9 bases are a match to TRBD2. J lost 4 bases, V lost 3 bases, and 15 bases had no gene match. Germline assignment: CDR1 SGHVS and CDR2 FQNEAQ. The CDR3 consists of 18 residues. The CDR3 sequence: CASSLGLGRGGVGETQYF. CDR3 nucleotide sequence: TGTGCCAGCAGCTTGGGCCTCGGCCGCGGGGGGGTCGGAGAGACCCAGTACTTC.

Only a few counts were recorded for this clone. This sequence joins TRBV12-3 or TRBV12-4 and TRBJ1-5; D is uncertain. The CDR3 extends over 13 amino acids. Trimming removed 0 bases at V and 5 bases at J, with 5 bases between. The CDR3 DNA reads as TGTGCCAGCAGTTTAGCGCGGGATCAGCCCCAGCATTTT. It codes for CASSLARDQPQHF.

V usage is TRBV30 and J usage is TRBJ1-3; D is possibly TRBD1 (5 bases). The CDR3 is 16 residues long. In germline, CDR1 is GTSNPN, CDR2 SVGIG (reference sequence). The V and J ends lost 2 bases and 0 bases respectively, with 14 bases between them. The CDR3 DNA sequence: TGTGCCTGGAGTCGGGGGAGAGATTCCTCTGGAAACACCATATATTTT. Its protein is CAWSRGRDSSGNTIYF.

The gene calls are TRBV6-5 and TRBJ1-5; perhaps TRBD1 as D (5 bases). V shed 4 bases and J shed 5 bases, with 12 bases lying between them. The CDR3 runs to 14 residues. Germline CDR1 is MNHEY and CDR2 is SVGAGI. The CDR3: CASSWVGRDQPQHF. CDR3 DNA: TGTGCCAGCAGTTGGGTGGGACGAGATCAGCCCCAGCATTTT.